The rows below give T cell receptor beta chains drawn from one sample of a study of cytomegalovirus exposure and HLA in healthy donors. Produced via immunoSEQ multiplex PCR; TCRdb's table is partial and in-frame only. Seen here are about 170,000 clones, more than 70% observed once, and the top ten hold roughly 1.6%. Material for sequencing was PBMCs. The origin of the receptors is a girl aged 10 to 17 in good health and CMV-seronegative. Both conserved end residues are part of each CDR3. Each record gives: V gene, J gene, clone size, CDR3 protein. The size entry is marked missing in some rows and otherwise reads once, few, many or a size class.

V gene: TRBV7-9
J gene: TRBJ1-1
clone size: few
CDR3 protein: CASIRMNTEAFF

V gene: TRBV11-1
J gene: TRBJ1-1
clone size: .
CDR3 protein: CASSRGGNTEAFF

V gene: TRBV19
J gene: TRBJ1-6
clone size: .
CDR3 protein: CASSGRDYNSPLHF

V gene: TRBV7-9
J gene: TRBJ2-3
clone size: few
CDR3 protein: CASRPSGGIYTQYF

V gene: TRBV4-2
J gene: TRBJ1-6
clone size: .
CDR3 protein: CASSQKPGQGEPLHF

V gene: TRBV15
J gene: TRBJ1-1
clone size: .
CDR3 protein: CATSAPGEYTEAFF

V gene: TRBV13
J gene: TRBJ1-5
clone size: .
CDR3 protein: CASSSQGKQPQHF

V gene: TRBV2
J gene: TRBJ1-2
clone size: .
CDR3 protein: CASRTGGGGYTF

V gene: TRBV19
J gene: TRBJ2-6
clone size: .
CDR3 protein: CASSISQVGANVLTF

V gene: TRBV5-6
J gene: TRBJ2-7
clone size: .
CDR3 protein: CASSLHSPADYASYEQYF

V gene: TRBV29-1
J gene: TRBJ1-2
clone size: .
CDR3 protein: CSVAPRTGVYGYTF

V gene: TRBV19
J gene: TRBJ2-1
clone size: .
CDR3 protein: CASSIGGGFYNEQFF

V gene: TRBV30
J gene: TRBJ1-4
clone size: few
CDR3 protein: CAWSVRATNEKLFF

V gene: TRBV4-1
J gene: TRBJ1-5
clone size: .
CDR3 protein: CASSLGGYGQPQHF

V gene: TRBV5-4
J gene: TRBJ1-2
clone size: .
CDR3 protein: CASSSTPNRINYGYTF

V gene: TRBV25-1
J gene: TRBJ1-3
clone size: .
CDR3 protein: CASRGKPGQSSGNTIYF

V gene: TRBV4-1
J gene: TRBJ1-1
clone size: few
CDR3 protein: CASSSRLEGNTEAFF

V gene: TRBV9
J gene: TRBJ2-1
clone size: .
CDR3 protein: CASSRGLETDEQFF

V gene: TRBV9
J gene: TRBJ2-1
clone size: few
CDR3 protein: CASSVADSGFEQFF

V gene: TRBV19
J gene: TRBJ1-5
clone size: few
CDR3 protein: CASSGTGDPSNQPQHF

V gene: TRBV27
J gene: TRBJ2-2
clone size: .
CDR3 protein: CASSLGGPNTGELFF

V gene: TRBV27
J gene: TRBJ2-4
clone size: .
CDR3 protein: CASSLLGGRRNIQYF

V gene: TRBV7-2
J gene: TRBJ2-5
clone size: .
CDR3 protein: CANSLWAGQETQYF